This TCR beta chain came from a study of low-dose radiotherapy and immunotherapy resistance in tumors. Study-level information: Once cycle 1 day 1 began, patients took oral aspirin 300 mg daily for four cycles.

First-strand cDNA relied on TRAV- and TRBV-specific primers spanning alpha and beta chains. Both a constant-region primer and a V-primer adapter served to amplify TCRs across roughly 22 PCR cycles. TCRdb recomputed calls from the reads with MiXCR, one row per CDR3 protein. The sample consists of about 14,000 distinct CDR3 sequences, roughly 48% of them appearing once. The CDR3 is made up of 14 amino acids. Germline-derived CDR1 and CDR2 are SGHRS and YFSETQ. Trimming left V 5 bases short and J 1 base short, with 9 bases between. This clonotype has just a few counts. Eligibility required advanced solid tumors lacking tumor-infiltrating lymphocytes.

The sequence derives from a human donor with advanced metastatic prostate, ovarian, gallbladder or colorectal cancer (not recorded which). This table probably holds off-target reads from a library built for another chain. The chain recombines TRBV5-1 with TRBJ2-2; D possibly corresponds to TRBD1 (6 bases). This CDR3 is CASRRTENTGELFF. The CDR3 nucleotides are TGCGCCAGCAGAAGGACAGAGAACACCGGGGAGCTGTTTTTT. The whole variable domain, filled in from reference TRBV5-1 and TRBJ2-2, reads KAGVTQTPRYLIKTRGQQVTLSCSPISGHRSVSWYQQTPGQGLQFLFEYFSETQRNKGNFPGRFSGRQFSNSRSEMNVSTLELGDSALYLCASRRTENTGELFFGEGSRLTVL.